This T cell receptor (beta chain) was identified during a study of cytomegalovirus exposure and HLA in healthy donors. The table lists this clone with a few counts. Its specificity is unknown. The germline V gene encodes CDR1 GTSNPN and CDR2 SVGIG (reference sequence). The V and J ends lost 3 bases and 5 bases, in that order; junction bases with no gene match: 7. This CDR3 region has 14 residues. Overall study findings and caveats: The likely explanation for a cluster of highly shared sequence variants was sequencing artifact. Accurate predictions that matched the HLA-A and HLA-B alleles of most subjects were reportedly made from TCR beta sequences. Later analysis associated a missense DCLRE1C variant with TCR beta V- and J-gene trimming. Associated with cytomegalovirus, according to the listing, were around 160 TCR beta chains.

This PCR relied on a set of 60 Vbeta primers and 13 Jbeta primers. Profiled with immunoSEQ multiplex PCR; TCRdb holds only in-frame clones, not every one. Of roughly 80,000 clones listed, around 60% are singletons. The receptor comes from a male donor in good health and CMV-seropositive. V is TRBV30 and J is TRBJ1-1; 9 bases fit TRBD1. Sequenced material: PBMCs. CDR3 region: CAWSEDRGGTEAFF. In DNA, the CDR3 is TGTGCCTGGAGCGAGGACAGGGGAGGGACTGAAGCTTTCTTT. Looking up the rest from reference TRBV30 and TRBJ1-1 gives the full variable domain: SQTIHQWPATLVQPVGSPLSLECTVEGTSNPNLYWYRQAAGRGLQLLFYSVGIGQISSEVPQNLSASRPQDRQFILSSKKLLLSDSGFYLCAWSEDRGGTEAFFGQGTRLTVV.